The 9 T cell receptor delta chains reported below all come from one sample, sequenced in a study of gamma delta lymphoproliferative disorders and STAT genes. The receptor sequences were amplified from genomic DNA of peripheral blood mononuclear cells. TCRdb processed the multiplex PCR reads again with the CATT caller. The data contain roughly 1,200 delta-chain clones, about 1.9% of them seen just once; the ten biggest clones take up around 60%. Source material: blood. Receptors originate from a human donor in good health.

This clone was counted only a few times. Translating this DNA gives a protein that differs at residue 7 from the TCRdb one, which belongs to a much larger clone; a read error is likely, and the protein shown is this translation. The chain couples TRDV2 to TRDJ1, with 9 bases lining up with TRDD3. This CDR3 region has 18 residues. The junction had 15 bases not matched to a gene; V was cut back by 2 bases and J by 3 bases. CDR1 GEAIGNYY and CDR2 EKD come from the germline V gene. This CDR3 is CACDKLAGGSQLADKLIF. Written as DNA, the CDR3 is TGTGCCTGTGACAAACTTGCTGGGGGATCTCAGCTCGCCGATAAACTCATCTTT.

This clone was recorded a few times. The protein given by TCRdb reflects a much larger clone and differs at residue 3 from this DNA's translation, likely from a read error; the protein shown is the DNA's translation. The CDR3, as DNA: TGTGCCCGTGTACCGCTCCCTCCTCTGGGGGACCAAGTCACCACCGATAAACTCATCTTT. Translating gives CARVPLPPLGDQVTTDKLIF. The chain carries TRDV2 and TRDJ1, with TRDD3 matching over 8 bases. The V segment lost 9 bases and the J segment 1 base; nucleotides outside the gene matches: 27. CDR1 is GEAIGNYY and CDR2 is EKD in the germline V gene. The CDR3 loop spans 20 amino acids.

This clone was found a few times. The protein that TCRdb holds for this DNA derives from a much larger clone and differs from the translated DNA at residue 7, which likely indicates a read error; the protein shown here is translated from the DNA. The V gene went uncalled, while the J gene is TRDJ1; TRDD3 is taken as the D call from the table, unchecked against the DNA. This CDR3 spans 17 amino acids. DNA of the CDR3: TGTGCCTGTGACGACATGTGTGGGGGTCCCCACACCGATAAACTCATCTTT. Amino acid sequence: CACDDMCGGPHTDKLIF.

This clone came up a few times. TCRdb assigns this DNA the protein of a much larger clone, which departs from its translation at residue 5; this likely reflects a read error, and the protein shown comes from translating the DNA. The V call is TRDV2, the J call TRDJ1, with 8 nucleotides matching TRDD3. The germline gives CDR1 GEAIGNYY, CDR2 EKD. The junction had 10 bases not matched to a gene; V was cut back by 2 bases and J by 3 bases. There are 16 residues in the CDR3. This CDR3 is CACDSLGDRWADKLIF. The CDR3 DNA reads as TGTGCCTGTGACAGCTTGGGGGATCGGTGGGCCGATAAACTCATCTTT.

Only a few counts were recorded for this clone. Translating this DNA gives a protein that differs at residue 6 from the TCRdb one, which belongs to a much larger clone; a read error is likely, and the protein shown is this translation. This sequence joins TRDV2 and TRDJ1; unclear D gene. The germline V gene has CDR1 GEAIGNYY and CDR2 EKD. The CDR3 contains 17 residues. V was shortened by 0 bases and J by 0 bases, with 16 bases between the two germline ends. The DNA for the CDR3 is TGTGCCTGTGACACCGCAGGGACCGAATCCAACACCGATAAACTCATCTTT. Protein product: CACDTAGTESNTDKLIF.

This clone is medium-sized in the sample. One base separates it from a far larger clone, so it is likely a read error. The genes are TRDV2 and TRDJ1; 8 bases agree with TRDD3. In germline, CDR1 is GEAIGNYY, CDR2 EKD. CDR3 length equals 16 residues. Here the CDR3 reads CACDTLGDRWADKPIF. The CDR3 DNA reads as TGTGCCTGTGACACCTTGGGGGATCGGTGGGCCGATAAACCCATCTTT.

In the case of this clone: A read error likely explains this, since a far larger clone differs by one base. This sample includes further DNA sequences coding for the same CDR3. This chain links TRDV2 with TRDJ1; possible D gene TRDD3, 6 bases. The CDR3 has 17 residues. CDR1 and CDR2 from the germline V gene are GEAIGNYY and EKD. In nucleotides, the CDR3 is TGTGCCTGTGACACCGTCGGGGGACCCGGGGGCACCGATAAACTCATCTTC. Translation: CACDTVGGPGGTDKLIF.

Note on this clone: The translation of this DNA and the TCRdb protein of a much larger clone differ at residue 5, probably owing to a read error; the protein shown here is translated from the DNA. The V and J genes are TRDV1 and TRDJ1, with 12 nucleotides matching TRDD3. There are 17 residues in the CDR3. Germline lookup yields CDR1 TSWWSYY and CDR2 QGS. With V trimmed by 4 bases and J by 11 bases, 17 bases remained unmatched. In nucleotides, the CDR3 is TGTGCTCTTGGGGGTGACCTTCCCCTACTGGGGGATACTGGGCTCATCTTT. Translating it yields CALGGDLPLLGDTGLIF.

This clone was detected only a few times. A read error likely explains this, since a far larger clone differs by one base. Other DNA sequences in this sample translate to the same CDR3. V usage is TRDV2 and J usage is TRDJ1, with TRDD3 identical over 7 bases. The CDR3 has 16 amino acids. Germline-derived CDR1 and CDR2 are GEAIGNYY and EKD. CDR3 bases: TGTGCCTGTGACACGGTAGGTGGGGGAAACACCGATAAGCTCATCTTT. Its translation: CACDTVGGGNTDKLIF.